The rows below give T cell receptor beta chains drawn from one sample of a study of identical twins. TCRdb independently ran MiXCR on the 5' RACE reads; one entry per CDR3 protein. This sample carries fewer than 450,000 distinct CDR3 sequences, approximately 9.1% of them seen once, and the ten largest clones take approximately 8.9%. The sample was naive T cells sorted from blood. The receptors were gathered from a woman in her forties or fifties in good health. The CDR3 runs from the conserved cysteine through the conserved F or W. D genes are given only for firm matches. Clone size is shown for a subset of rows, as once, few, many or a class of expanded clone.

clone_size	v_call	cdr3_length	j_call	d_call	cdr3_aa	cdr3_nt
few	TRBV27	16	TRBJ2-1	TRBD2	CASSLFGSSGRDEQFF	TGTGCCAGCAGTTTATTCGGTTCTAGCGGGAGGGATGAGCAGTTCTTC
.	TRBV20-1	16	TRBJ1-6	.	CSARDYQGKYNSPLHF	TGCAGTGCTAGAGATTACCAGGGGAAATATAATTCACCCCTCCACTTT
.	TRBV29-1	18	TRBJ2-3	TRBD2	CSVEGLSSGRLSTDTQYF	TGCAGCGTTGAAGGGCTATCTAGCGGGAGGCTAAGCACAGATACGCAGTATTTT
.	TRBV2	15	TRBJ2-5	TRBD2	CASSPSGRAQETQYF	TGTGCCAGCTCCCCTAGCGGGAGGGCCCAAGAGACCCAGTACTTC
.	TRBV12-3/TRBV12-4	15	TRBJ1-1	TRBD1	CASNPDRAGNTEAFF	TGTGCCAGCAACCCGGACAGGGCTGGGAACACTGAAGCTTTCTTT
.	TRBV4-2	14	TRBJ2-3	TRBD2	CASSQGAGGDTQYF	TGTGCCAGCAGCCAAGGGGCGGGAGGAGATACGCAGTATTTT
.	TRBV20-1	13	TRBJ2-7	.	CSALTDFSYEQYF	TGCAGTGCTCTGACAGATTTCTCCTACGAGCAGTACTTC
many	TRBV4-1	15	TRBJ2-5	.	CASSQDGSGRQTQYF	TGCGCCAGCAGCCAAGATGGGTCAGGGCGGCAGACCCAGTACTTC
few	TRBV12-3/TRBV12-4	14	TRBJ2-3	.	CAQGLDLGTDTQYF	TGTGCCCAAGGTTTGGACTTAGGCACAGATACGCAGTATTTT
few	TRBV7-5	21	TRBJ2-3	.	CISVSEAFIELAASSTDTQYF	.
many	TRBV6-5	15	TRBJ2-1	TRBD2	CASSYEAGGPYEQFF	TGTGCCAGCAGTTACGAAGCGGGAGGGCCCTATGAGCAGTTCTTC
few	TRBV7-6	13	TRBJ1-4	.	CASSLGAHEKLFF	TGTGCCAGCAGCTTAGGGGCTCATGAAAAACTGTTTTTT
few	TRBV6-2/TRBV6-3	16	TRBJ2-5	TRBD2	CASSYEPGLSKETQYF	TGTGCCAGCAGTTACGAACCGGGACTATCCAAAGAGACCCAGTACTTC
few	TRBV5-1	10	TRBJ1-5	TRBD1	CAGPGQGGNF	TGCGCCGGTCCGGGACAGGGCGGTAATTTT
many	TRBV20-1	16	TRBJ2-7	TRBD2	CSARAGLAGGLYEQYF	TGCAGTGCTAGAGCCGGACTAGCGGGAGGGCTGTACGAGCAGTACTTC
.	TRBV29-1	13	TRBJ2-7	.	CSASLGSSYEQYF	TGCAGCGCCTCGCTGGGGAGCTCCTACGAGCAGTACTTC
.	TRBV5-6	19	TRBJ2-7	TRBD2	CASGGLAGGLYDLTYEQYF	TGTGCCAGCGGGGGACTAGCGGGCGGACTGTATGACCTTACCTACGAGCAGTACTTC
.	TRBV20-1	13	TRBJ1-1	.	CSARGGENTEAFF	TGCAGTGCTAGAGGAGGGGAGAACACTGAAGCTTTCTTT
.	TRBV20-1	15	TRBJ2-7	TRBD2	CSARDGRSQSDEQYF	TGCAGTGCTAGGGACGGGAGGTCCCAATCCGACGAGCAGTACTTC
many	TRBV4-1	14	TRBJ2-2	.	CASSQVATDGELFF	TGCGCCAGCAGCCAAGTGGCCACCGACGGGGAGCTGTTTTTT
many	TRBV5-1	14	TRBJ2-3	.	CASSLKGPTDTQYF	TGCGCCAGCAGCTTGAAGGGCCCCACAGATACGCAGTATTTT
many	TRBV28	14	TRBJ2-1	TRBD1	CASRRQGAINEQFF	TGTGCCAGCAGACGACAGGGGGCGATTAATGAGCAGTTCTTC
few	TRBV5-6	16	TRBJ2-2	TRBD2	CASSLELAGVTGELFF	TGTGCCAGCAGCTTGGAACTAGCGGGAGTAACCGGGGAGCTGTTTTTT
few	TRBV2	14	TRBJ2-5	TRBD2	CASSFGGNQETQYF	TGTGCCAGCAGTTTCGGGGGGAACCAAGAGACCCAGTACTTC
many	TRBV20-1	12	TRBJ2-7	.	CSARGGSYEQYF	TGCAGTGCTAGGGGGGGCTCCTACGAGCAGTACTTC
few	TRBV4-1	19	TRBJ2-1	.	CASSQSWRTLSSTYNEQFF	TGCGCCAGCAGCCAGTCTTGGAGGACCCTCTCATCTACCTACAATGAGCAGTTCTTC
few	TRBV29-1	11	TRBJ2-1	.	CSPGLSDEQFF	TGCAGCCCCGGCCTTTCGGATGAGCAGTTCTTC
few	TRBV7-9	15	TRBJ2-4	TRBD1	CASSPGTGVGGIQYF	TGTGCCAGCAGTCCCGGGACAGGGGTTGGGGGCATTCAGTACTTC
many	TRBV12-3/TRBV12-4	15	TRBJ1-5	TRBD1	CASRGQALSNQPQHF	TGTGCCAGCAGAGGACAGGCCCTTAGCAATCAGCCCCAGCATTTT
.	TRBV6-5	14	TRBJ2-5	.	CASSYSTVGETQYF	TGTGCCAGCAGTTACAGTACGGTGGGGGAGACCCAGTACTTC
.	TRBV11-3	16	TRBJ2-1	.	CASSSPRGRSSNEQFF	TGTGCCAGCAGCTCCCCACGAGGGAGAAGTTCCAATGAGCAGTTCTTC
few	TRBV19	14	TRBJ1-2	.	CASRARQANYGYTF	TGTGCCAGTAGGGCCCGACAGGCTAACTATGGCTACACCTTC
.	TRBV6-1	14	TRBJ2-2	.	CASSELRNTGELFF	TGTGCCAGCAGTGAATTAAGAAACACCGGGGAGCTGTTTTTT
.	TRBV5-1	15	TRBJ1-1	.	CASSFAPGLDTEAFF	TGCGCCAGCAGCTTCGCCCCAGGGTTAGACACTGAAGCTTTCTTT
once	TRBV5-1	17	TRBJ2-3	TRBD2	CASSPGLAGAGTDTQYF	TGCGCCAGCAGCCCAGGACTAGCGGGAGCAGGCACAGATACGCAGTATTTT
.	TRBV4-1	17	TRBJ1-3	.	CASSQYTPGNSGNTIYF	TGCGCCAGCAGCCAATACACGCCGGGAAACTCTGGAAACACCATATATTTT
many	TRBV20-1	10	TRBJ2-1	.	CSAARDKQFF	TGCAGTGCTGCCCGGGACAAGCAGTTCTTC
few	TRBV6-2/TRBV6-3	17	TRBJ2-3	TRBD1	CASSPILGQVITDTQYF	TGTGCCAGCAGTCCCATTCTGGGACAGGTGATCACAGATACGCAGTATTTT
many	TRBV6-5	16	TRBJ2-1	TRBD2	CASSYWSGSSYNEQFF	TGTGCCAGCAGTTACTGGAGCGGGAGTTCCTACAATGAGCAGTTCTTC
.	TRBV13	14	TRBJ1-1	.	CASSFGQRTVPSFF	TGTGCCAGCAGCTTTGGGCAGCGGACAGTGCCGTCTTTCTTT
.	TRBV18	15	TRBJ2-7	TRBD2	CASSPRLAGLYEQYF	TGTGCCAGCTCACCCCGACTAGCGGGCCTCTACGAGCAGTACTTC
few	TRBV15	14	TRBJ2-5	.	CATSRGTDEETQYF	TGTGCCACCAGCAGAGGGACAGACGAAGAGACCCAGTACTTC
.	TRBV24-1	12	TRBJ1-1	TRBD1	CASQGATTEAFF	TGTGCCAGCCAGGGGGCAACCACTGAAGCTTTCTTT
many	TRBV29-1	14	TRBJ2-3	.	CSVQQGMGADTQYF	TGCAGCGTCCAACAGGGAATGGGAGCAGATACGCAGTATTTT
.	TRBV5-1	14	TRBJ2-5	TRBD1	CASSNTGGAETQYF	TGCGCCAGCAGCAACACAGGGGGAGCAGAGACCCAGTACTTC
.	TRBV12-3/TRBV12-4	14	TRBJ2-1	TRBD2	CASRGTSVRNEQFF	TGTGCCAGCAGGGGGACTAGCGTAAGGAATGAGCAGTTCTTC
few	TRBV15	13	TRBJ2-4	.	CATSRDFGGIQYF	TGTGCCACCAGCAGAGATTTTGGAGGCATTCAGTACTTC
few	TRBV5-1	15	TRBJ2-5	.	CASSPVGGLEETQYF	TGCGCCAGCTCTCCGGTAGGGGGGCTCGAAGAGACCCAGTACTTC
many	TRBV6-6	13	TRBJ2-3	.	CASSSLTGDTQYF	TGTGCCAGCAGTAGTCTGACTGGAGATACGCAGTATTTT
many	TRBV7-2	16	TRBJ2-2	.	CASSPRGAGNTGELFF	TGTGCCAGCAGCCCCAGGGGGGCGGGTAACACCGGGGAGCTGTTTTTT
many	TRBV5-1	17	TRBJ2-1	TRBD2	CASRRNGRLAEINEQFF	TGCGCCAGCAGGCGAAATGGGCGACTAGCGGAAATCAATGAGCAGTTCTTC
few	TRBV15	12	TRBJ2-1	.	CATSRDQDEQFF	TGTGCCACCAGCAGAGATCAGGATGAGCAGTTCTTC
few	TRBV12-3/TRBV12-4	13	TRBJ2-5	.	CASSVDPEETQYF	TGTGCCAGCAGTGTTGACCCGGAGGAGACCCAGTACTTC
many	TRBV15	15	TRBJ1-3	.	CATSRGLSSGNTIYF	TGTGCCACCAGCAGAGGTCTGAGCTCTGGAAACACCATATATTTT
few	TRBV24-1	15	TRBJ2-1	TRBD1	CATSEADRMGNEQFF	TGTGCCACCAGTGAGGCGGACAGGATGGGCAATGAGCAGTTCTTC
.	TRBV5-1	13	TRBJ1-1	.	CASSLVGGVEAFF	TGCGCCAGCAGCTTGGTTGGAGGGGTCGAGGCTTTCTTT
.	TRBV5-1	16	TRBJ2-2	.	CASSLEGNVGTGELFF	TGCGCCAGCAGCTTGGAGGGAAATGTTGGCACCGGGGAGCTGTTTTTT
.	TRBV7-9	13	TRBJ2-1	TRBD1	CASRGDSLIAQFF	TGTGCCAGCAGGGGGGACAGCCTGATCGCACAGTTCTTC
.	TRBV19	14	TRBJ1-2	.	CASSILSFDYGYTF	TGTGCCAGTAGTATCCTGAGTTTCGACTATGGCTACACCTTC
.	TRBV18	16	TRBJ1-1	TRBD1	CASSPRINRGGTEAFF	TGTGCCAGCTCACCAAGGATTAACAGGGGTGGCACTGAAGCTTTCTTT